Listed here is a single T cell receptor beta chain. The sample originates from a study of blood T cells in healthy people across ages. A second PCR of 7 to 11 cycles used a sample-barcoded 5' primer and a J-beta primer mix. TCRdb analysed the 5' RACE reads with MiXCR anew, one entry per CDR3 protein. This table holds around 900,000 distinct CDR3 sequences, 51% found once. Germline-derived CDR1 and CDR2 are SGHAT and FQNNGV. Trimming removed 6 bases at V and 0 bases at J, with 15 bases between. The CDR3 has 15 amino acids. The sequence was obtained from a woman aged 60-70 years in good health. V usage is TRBV11-2 and J usage is TRBJ2-7; D may be TRBD2 (6 bases). The sequencing input was blood. CDR3 bases: TGTGCCAGCAGGGCCGGGGGTGAAAGCTCCTACGAGCAGTACTTC. Translated, it gives CASRAGGESSYEQYF.